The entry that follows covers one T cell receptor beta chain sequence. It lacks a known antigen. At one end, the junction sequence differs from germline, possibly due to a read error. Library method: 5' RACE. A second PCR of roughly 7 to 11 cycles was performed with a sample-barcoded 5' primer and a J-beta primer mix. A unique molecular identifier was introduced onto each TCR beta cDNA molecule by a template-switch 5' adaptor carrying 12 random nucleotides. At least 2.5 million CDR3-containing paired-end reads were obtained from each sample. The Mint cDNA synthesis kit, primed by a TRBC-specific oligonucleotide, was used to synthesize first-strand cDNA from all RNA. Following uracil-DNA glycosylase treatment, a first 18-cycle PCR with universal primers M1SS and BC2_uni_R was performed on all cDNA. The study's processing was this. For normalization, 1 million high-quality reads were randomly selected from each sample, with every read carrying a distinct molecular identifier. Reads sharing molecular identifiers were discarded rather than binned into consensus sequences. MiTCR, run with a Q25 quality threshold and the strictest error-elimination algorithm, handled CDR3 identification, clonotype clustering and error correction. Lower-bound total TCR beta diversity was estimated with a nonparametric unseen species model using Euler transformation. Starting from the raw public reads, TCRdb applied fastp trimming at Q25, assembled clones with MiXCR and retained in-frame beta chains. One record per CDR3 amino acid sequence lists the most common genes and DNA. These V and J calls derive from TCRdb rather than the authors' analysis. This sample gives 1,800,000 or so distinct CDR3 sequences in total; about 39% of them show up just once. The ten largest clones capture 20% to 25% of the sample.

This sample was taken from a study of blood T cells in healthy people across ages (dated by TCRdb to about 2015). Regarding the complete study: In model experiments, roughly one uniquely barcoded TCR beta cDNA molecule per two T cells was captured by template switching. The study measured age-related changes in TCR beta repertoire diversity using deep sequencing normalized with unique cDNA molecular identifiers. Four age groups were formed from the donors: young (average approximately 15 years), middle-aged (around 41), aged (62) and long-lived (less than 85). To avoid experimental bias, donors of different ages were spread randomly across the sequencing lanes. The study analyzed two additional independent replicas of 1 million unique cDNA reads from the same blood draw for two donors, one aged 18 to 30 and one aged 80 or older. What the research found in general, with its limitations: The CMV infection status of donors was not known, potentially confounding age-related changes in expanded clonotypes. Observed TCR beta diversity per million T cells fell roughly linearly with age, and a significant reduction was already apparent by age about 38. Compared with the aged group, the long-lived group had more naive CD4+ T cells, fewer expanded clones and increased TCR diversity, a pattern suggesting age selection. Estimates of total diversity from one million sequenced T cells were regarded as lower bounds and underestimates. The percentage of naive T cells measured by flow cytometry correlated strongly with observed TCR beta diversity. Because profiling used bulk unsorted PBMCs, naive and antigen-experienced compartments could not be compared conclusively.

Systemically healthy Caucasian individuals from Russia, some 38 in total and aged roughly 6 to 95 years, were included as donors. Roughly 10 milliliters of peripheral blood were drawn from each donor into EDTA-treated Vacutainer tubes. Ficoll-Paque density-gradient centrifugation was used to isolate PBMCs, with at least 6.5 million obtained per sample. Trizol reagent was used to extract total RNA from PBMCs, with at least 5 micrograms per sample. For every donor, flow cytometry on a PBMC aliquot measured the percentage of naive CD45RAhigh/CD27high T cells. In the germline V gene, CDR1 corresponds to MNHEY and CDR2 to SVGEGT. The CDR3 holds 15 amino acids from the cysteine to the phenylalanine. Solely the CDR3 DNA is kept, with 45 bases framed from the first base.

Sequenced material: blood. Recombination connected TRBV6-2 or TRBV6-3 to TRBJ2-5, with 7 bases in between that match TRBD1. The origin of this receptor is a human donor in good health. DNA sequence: TGTGCCAGCAGAGAGACAGGGAAGGGAGCAGAGGCCCAGTACTTC. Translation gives CASRETGKGAEAQYF.